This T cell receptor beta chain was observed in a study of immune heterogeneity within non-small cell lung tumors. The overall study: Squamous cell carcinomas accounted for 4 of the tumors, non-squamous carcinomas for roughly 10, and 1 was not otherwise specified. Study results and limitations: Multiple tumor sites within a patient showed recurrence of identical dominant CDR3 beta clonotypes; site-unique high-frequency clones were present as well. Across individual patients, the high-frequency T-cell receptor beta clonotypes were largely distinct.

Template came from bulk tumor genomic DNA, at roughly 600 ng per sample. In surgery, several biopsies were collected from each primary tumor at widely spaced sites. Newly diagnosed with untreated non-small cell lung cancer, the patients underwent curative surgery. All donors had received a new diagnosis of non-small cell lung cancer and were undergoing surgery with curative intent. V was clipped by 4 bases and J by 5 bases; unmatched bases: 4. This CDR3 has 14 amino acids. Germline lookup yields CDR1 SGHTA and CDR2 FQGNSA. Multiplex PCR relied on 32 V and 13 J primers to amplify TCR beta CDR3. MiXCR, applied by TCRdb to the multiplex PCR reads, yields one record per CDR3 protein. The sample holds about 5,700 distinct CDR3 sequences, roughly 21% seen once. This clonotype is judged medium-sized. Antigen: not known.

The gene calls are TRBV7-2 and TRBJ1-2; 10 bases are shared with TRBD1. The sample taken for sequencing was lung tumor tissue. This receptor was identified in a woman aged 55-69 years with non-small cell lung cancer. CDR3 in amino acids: CASSSPGQGYGYTF. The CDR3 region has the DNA TGTGCCAGCAGCTCCCCGGGACAGGGGTATGGCTACACCTTC.